The clone carrying this T cell receptor (beta chain) was seen a handful of times. What it binds is not known. The data are from a study of T cell repertoires in cytomegalovirus infection. MiXCR was run by TCRdb on the reads, yielding one entry per CDR3 protein. Of roughly 760,000 distinct CDR3 sequences in the sample, 35% to 45% were seen once. Study results and caveats: Within the response measured ex vivo, HLA-C-restricted CMV-specific TCR beta clonotypes were dominant.

Deletions cut 11 bases from V and 2 bases from J, with 15 bases between. The CDR3 runs to 14 residues. Looked up from germline, CDR1 is LNHDA and CDR2 is SQIVND (reference sequence). This clonotype originated in a human donor in good health (CMV status not recorded). Some clones in this sample may be carry-over from other donors' samples. The sequencing sample was made of PBMCs. V usage is TRBV19 and J usage is TRBJ2-2; D possibly corresponds to TRBD1 (6 bases). The CDR3 DNA reads as TGTGCCCCCCAGACAGGTCCTAACACCGGGGAGCTGTTTTTT. Encoded protein: CAPQTGPNTGELFF.